The 6 T cell receptor beta chains in this list originate from one sample, sequenced in a study of beta chain features in type 1 diabetes. cDNA synthesis used the whole RNA isolate, giving expressed TCRB sequences. The repertoire was sequenced with immunoSEQ multiplex PCR; TCRdb's copy has only in-frame clones and lacks some. The sample carries around 300,000 clones, approximately 8% recorded once. The sample taken for sequencing was central memory CD4+ T cells from blood. All receptors derive from a woman younger than 30 in good health.

The chain uses TRBV15 and TRBJ1-3; no clear D gene. The CDR3 spans 13 residues. Germline CDR1 reads LNHNV; CDR2 reads YYDKDF (reference sequence). V dropped 11 bases and J dropped 0 bases, with 11 bases sitting between them. CDR3 nucleotides: TGTGCCTCATCGACGGGCTCTGGAAACACCATATATTTT. Translation: CASSTGSGNTIYF. Variable domain in full (rest from reference TRBV15 and TRBJ1-3): DAMVIQNPRYQVTQFGKPVTLSCSQTLNHNVMYWYQQKSSQAPKLLFHYYDKDFNNEADTPDNFQSRRPNTSFCFLDIRSPGLGDTAMYLCASSTGSGNTIYFGEGSWLTVV.

V and J are TRBV9 and TRBJ1-1; 9 positions agree with TRBD1. Germline V gives CDR1 SGDLS, CDR2 YYNGEE. The CDR3 totals 17 residues. With V trimmed by 0 bases and J by 8 bases, 14 bases remained unmatched. The CDR3 nucleotides read TGTGCCAGCAGCGTAGCCTCCGACCCGGGACAGGGTGGGGAAGCTTTCTTT. It is translated as CASSVASDPGQGGEAFF.

DNA of the CDR3: TGTGCCAGCAGCTTAGCGGGTAACACAGATACGCAGTATTTT. Translation gives CASSLAGNTDTQYF. The gene calls are TRBV7-2 and TRBJ2-3, with D unresolved. This CDR3 spans 14 amino acids. Between the trimmed V and J ends, which lost 0 bases and 2 bases, there was a span of 6 bases. Germline V gene sequence: CDR1 SGHTA, CDR2 FQGNSA.

The rearrangement uses TRBV30 and TRBJ1-3; no definite D call. CDR1 is GTSNPN, CDR2 SVGIG, per germline (reference sequence). V was trimmed by 3 bases and J by 2 bases, leaving 5 bases between them. The CDR3 is 12 residues long. This CDR3 reads CAWREPGNTIYF. In DNA, the CDR3 is TGTGCCTGGAGGGAACCTGGAAACACCATATATTTT.

The V gene is TRBV7-2, the J gene TRBJ2-5, with TRBD1 matching over 8 bases. Trimming removed 1 base from V and 2 bases from J; junction bases left unmatched: 6. This CDR3 has 16 amino acids. Germline V gene data show CDR1 as SGHTA and CDR2 as FQGNSA. The CDR3 nucleotides are TGTGCCAGCAGCTTAGTAGCAGGGGGCCCGCAAGAGACCCAGTACTTC. The encoded protein is CASSLVAGGPQETQYF.

This sequence joins TRBV7-9 and TRBJ2-6, with D perhaps TRBD1 (6 bases). V lost 5 bases and J lost 2, with 16 bases in between. Germline lookup yields CDR1 SEHNR and CDR2 FQNEAQ (reference sequence). The CDR3 has 17 amino acids. The CDR3 protein is CASSPDRFRTGANVLTF. CDR3 bases: TGTGCCAGCAGCCCAGACAGGTTTCGTACTGGGGCCAACGTCCTGACTTTC.